These 4 T cell receptor beta chains came from one sample sequenced in a study of blood T cell repertoires in COVID-19. Sequencing used immunoSEQ multiplex PCR; TCRdb keeps in-frame clones, though not all of them. This repertoire shows under 250,000 clones, approximately 84% found once; its top ten account for approximately 1.6%. The sequenced sample was PBMCs or T cells enriched from blood (not recorded which). These TCRs come from a man in his forties or fifties who had recovered from COVID-19.

This clone showed up just once. The V call is TRBV2, the J call TRBJ1-5, with D maybe TRBD1 (6 bases). The V gene's germline CDR1 is SNHLY and CDR2 FYNNEI. The CDR3 has 15 residues. With 4 bases removed from V and 0 bases from J, the gap between germline ends came to 10 bases. The CDR3 DNA reads TGTGCCAGCAGTGGGACAGAGTATAGCAATCAGCCCCAGCATTTT. Protein: CASSGTEYSNQPQHF. The full variable domain, completed using reference TRBV2 and TRBJ1-5, is EPEVTQTPSHQVTQMGQEVILRCVPISNHLYFYWYRQILGQKVEFLVSFYNNEISEKSEIFDDQFSVERPDGSNFTLKIRSTKLEDSAMYFCASSGTEYSNQPQHFGDGTRLSIL.

The CDR3 here is CASSRGALGAGNTIYF. CDR3 DNA: TGTGCCAGCAGCCGTGGGGCCTTGGGCGCTGGAAACACCATATATTTT. V usage is TRBV3-1 (or the pseudogene TRBV3-2) and J usage is TRBJ1-3, with D perhaps matching TRBD1 (5 bases). Between the trimmed V and J ends, which lost 4 bases and 2 bases, there was a span of 15 bases. Germline V CDR1 and CDR2: LGHDT, YNNKEL (reference sequence). CDR3 length: 16 residues.

The chain combines TRBV5-1 with TRBJ2-2, with 7 bases lining up with TRBD2. Germline V gene data show CDR1 as SGHRS and CDR2 as YFSETQ. The ends lost 1 base at V and 2 bases at J; junction bases unmatched: 8. The CDR3 has 17 residues. CDR3 sequence (DNA): TGCGCCAGCAGCTTGTTGGCGGGAGTCAAAAACACCGGGGAGCTGTTTTTT. This encodes CASSLLAGVKNTGELFF.

The chain links TRBV7-3 to TRBJ1-1; the D is unclear. Trimming stripped 4 bases from V and 1 base from J, with 10 bases between. The CDR3 consists of 14 residues. CDR1 SGHTA and CDR2 FQGTGA come from the germline V gene. CDR3 DNA sequence: TGTGCCAGCAGCTCTCTGGGCAGGAACACTGAAGCTTTCTTT. As protein: CASSSLGRNTEAFF. Full variable domain (rest looked up from reference TRBV7-3 and TRBJ1-1): GAGVSQTPSNKVTEKGKYVELRCDPISGHTALYWYRQSLGQGPEFLIYFQGTGAADDSGLPNDRFFAVRPEGSVSTLKIQRTERGDSAVYLCASSSLGRNTEAFFGQGTRLTVV.